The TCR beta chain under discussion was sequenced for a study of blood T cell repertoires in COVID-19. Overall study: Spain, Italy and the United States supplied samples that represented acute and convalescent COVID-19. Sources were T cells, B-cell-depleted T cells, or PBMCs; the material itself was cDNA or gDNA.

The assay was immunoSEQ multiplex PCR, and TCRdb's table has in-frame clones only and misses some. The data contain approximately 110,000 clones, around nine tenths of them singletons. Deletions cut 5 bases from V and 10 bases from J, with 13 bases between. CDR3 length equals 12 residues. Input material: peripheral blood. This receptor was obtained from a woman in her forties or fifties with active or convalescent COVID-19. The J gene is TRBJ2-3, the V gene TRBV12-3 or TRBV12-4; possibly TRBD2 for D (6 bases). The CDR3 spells CASSQLAPAQYF. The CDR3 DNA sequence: TGTGCCAGCAGTCAACTAGCTCCTGCGCAGTATTTT.